The source of this T cell receptor (beta chain) is a study of shared clonotypes between healthy human individuals (TCRdb year 2020). Describing the broader study: Three men and a couple of women, aged 18 to 49 years, made up the cohort. For each donor, CD4 naive and CD4 memory were each given three plates, CD8 naive was given two plates, and CD8 memory was given one plate. Blood TCR repertoires of a handful of healthy adults were deeply sequenced to estimate repertoire size and the extent of clonotype sharing between individuals. To increase sequencing depth and limit assay-specific biases, TCR repertoire library preparation and sequencing were carried out by different laboratories using diverse techniques. Each donor's leukapheresis produced roughly between roughly 0.85 and 9.5 billion PBMCs.

A word on this clone: Its antigen remains undetermined. Base qualities are missing; no much larger clone stands one base away.

The donors were healthy, HIV-negative adults who had no recently reported acute infections or vaccinations. Only Caucasian adults living in Nashville, Tennessee, USA were represented among the donors. CD8 memory samples consisted of magnetically selected CD45RO+ cells combined with CCR7-negative CD45RA+ effector memory (TemRA) cells. Blood was collected by leukapheresis, and PBMCs were isolated by Ficoll-Histopaque density gradient centrifugation and then cryopreserved in liquid nitrogen vapor phase. Analytical flow cytometry was used to check the purity and quantity of each magnetically sorted T cell population. Genomic DNA was isolated from every sorted fraction and measured by UV absorbance on a Nanodrop 2000c. Counted from cysteine to phenylalanine, this CDR3 has 14 amino acids. Left in the record is the CDR3 DNA by itself, 42 bases read in frame from the first base. The germline V gene yields SGHRS for CDR1 and YFSETQ for CDR2. Trimming at the junction amounts to 3 bases on V and 3 bases on J, and the germline ends lie 12 bases apart.

Summary of the overall study and its limitations: Naive subsets generally had larger estimated clonotype richness than memory subsets. The genetic and exposure-history diversity represented was limited by the small number of donors. Only blood was sampled, and tissue TCR repertoires likely differ from those in blood. Pairwise subsampling led to the expectation that sequencing depth would affect the degree of clonotype sharing among donors. Even with the large sequencing depth, rarefaction of the sorted-subset datasets indicated that sequencing was incomplete. Across a few donors, approximately 5% of naive CD4, approximately 4% of naive CD8, 2.3% of memory CD4, and roughly 0.41% of memory CD8 clonotypes were shared. Clonotypes shared by all four sorted-subset donors showed higher generation probabilities than non-shared clonotypes.

Using the deep immunoSEQ assay, multiplex PCR amplified TCR CDR3 regions from genomic DNA. Extracted genomic DNA from each cell subset was spread evenly across all wells of several immunoSEQ 96-well plates, with each plate serving as a replicate. For sorted subsets, roughly 200 ng of genomic DNA, equivalent to around 29,000 T cell genomes, went into each replicate PCR. Purified libraries were measured with a Qubit 3.0 fluorometer, size-checked on a Bioanalyzer 2100, and measured again with the KAPA Library Quantification kit. Every immunoSEQ 96-well plate was sequenced on a dedicated single-read 150-cycle Illumina NextSeq 550 flow cell. On the authors' methods: Because the immunoSEQ output held only junctional sequences and lacked quality scores, the filtering could not match the filtering applied to full-length reads. Sequences were annotated with PyIR, a Python wrapper for IgBLAST v1.9, using IMGT germline references to assign V/J genes and CDR3. Any read was removed if the V/J assignment was weak (E-value above 1e-6), the CDR3 was missing, or the read contained stop codons, out-of-frame junctions, or ambiguous translated residues. V3J clonotypes were defined by identical inferred V gene, J gene, and CDR3 amino acid sequence. The percentage overlap between two repertoires was calculated by dividing the number of shared unique clonotypes by the size of the smaller repertoire. RTK rarefaction, the Chao1 estimator, and Recon v2.1 estimates of unobserved clonotypes were used to assess repertoire richness. Generation probabilities were computed with OLGA for all TCRbeta clonotypes obtained by the gDNA method from four donors. Here the immuneACCESS table is served through TCRdb, limited to in-frame sequences with V and J called. Missing clones are a known gap in these copies; in checked studies unresolved V genes cover under half, and the rest lacks a known reason. V, J and clone size reflect that table, while D and trimming were determined from the DNA. This sample holds around 300,000 clones; around 90% were observed only once. Roughly 17% of the sample belongs to the ten largest clones.

What was sequenced was memory CD8+ T cells sorted from blood. The sample's cell subset or site label, decoded: CD45RO+ cells pooled with CCR7-negative TemRA cells. The chain is assembled from TRBV5-1 and TRBJ1-1, with the identity of the D gene unclear. This TCR was recovered from a man between 18 and 29 years old in good health. The CDR3 amino acid sequence is: CASSYRTRDTEAFF. The bases read TGCGCCAGCAGCTACCGTACGCGGGACACTGAAGCTTTCTTT.